Reported below is one TCR beta chain. The sample originates from a study of technical replicates of blood from several donors. With 2 bases clipped from V and 4 bases from J, the junction kept 6 bases outside the gene matches. The V gene's germline CDR1 is MNHEY and CDR2 SMNVEV (reference sequence). The CDR3 is 15 amino acids. The table came from immunoSEQ multiplex PCR; TCRdb's copy has only in-frame clones and leaves some out. The sample shows 55,000 to 65,000 clones, just over 90% of them seen only once. Sequencing was done on a sample of PBMCs. This TCR was sampled from a human donor in good health. Some clones in this sample may be carry-over from other donors' samples. This chain links TRBV27 with TRBJ2-3, with TRBD2 identical over 7 bases. The CDR3, as DNA: TGTGCCAGCAGTTTAGCGGGAGATGGTGCAGATACGCAGTATTTT. Translated: CASSLAGDGADTQYF.